This passage covers 14 T cell receptor beta chains from one sample sequenced in a study of cytomegalovirus exposure and HLA in healthy donors. Researchers ran the PCR with 60 Vbeta and 13 Jbeta primers. The data were produced by immunoSEQ multiplex PCR, yet TCRdb's version contains in-frame clones alone and is incomplete. The repertoire includes 90,000 to 120,000 clones, more than 65% of them detected once, and approximately 1.2% sits in the top ten. The source material was PBMCs. The receptors derive from a woman younger than 30 in good health and CMV-seronegative.

In this sample, this clone turned up once. V is TRBV4-1 and J is TRBJ2-5; D might be TRBD2 (5 bases). V was trimmed by 5 bases and J by 1 base, leaving 11 bases between them. Germline V gene sequence: CDR1 MGHRA, CDR2 YSYEKL. This CDR3 is 14 amino acids long. The CDR3 DNA follows: TGCGCCAGCAGCTCACTAGTATTCCAAGAGACCCAGTACTTC. Translating gives CASSSLVFQETQYF.

The genes are TRBV27 and TRBJ1-5; TRBD1 matches at 7 bases. Germline values: CDR1 MNHEY, CDR2 SMNVEV (reference sequence). V was pared by 4 bases and J by 0 bases, with 6 bases of the junction left unmatched. The CDR3 sequence is 16 residues long. The CDR3 DNA reads TGTGCCAGCAGTTCCCCAGGACAGGATAGCAATCAGCCCCAGCATTTT. Encoded protein: CASSSPGQDSNQPQHF.

This clone was seen a few times. This sequence joins TRBV6-5 and TRBJ1-1, with 9 bases that match TRBD1. Germline V gene data show CDR1 as MNHEY and CDR2 as SVGAGI. Trimming cost V 6 bases and J 6 bases; bases outside gene matches: 8. The CDR3 is 14 amino acids. The CDR3 region has the DNA TGTGCCAGCAGCCTCAGACAGGGGGGCGCTGAAGCTTTCTTT. Protein sequence: CASSLRQGGAEAFF.

This clone was observed once. The V gene is TRBV18, the J gene TRBJ2-1; TRBD1 matches 11 bases. Germline V gene data show CDR1 as KGHSH and CDR2 as LQKENI. V shed 3 bases and J 6 bases; nucleotides not matched to a gene: 1. The CDR3 extends over 14 amino acids. CDR3 sequence: CASSPGTGGNEQFF. In DNA, the CDR3 is TGTGCCAGCTCACCGGGGACAGGGGGCAATGAGCAGTTCTTC.

V and J are TRBV28 and TRBJ2-2; the D is unclear. This CDR3 is 12 amino acids long. V was shortened by 6 bases and J by 8 bases, with 10 bases between the two germline ends. Germline V lookup: CDR1 MDHEN, CDR2 SYDVKM. The CDR3 DNA reads as TGTGCCAGCAGAGAATGGAGAGGGGAGCTGTTTTTT. Amino acids: CASREWRGELFF.

This clone was recorded only once. The genes are TRBV9 and TRBJ1-2; 8 bases fit TRBD1. Trimming cost V 6 bases and J 8 bases; bases outside gene matches: 15. CDR1 is SGDLS and CDR2 is YYNGEE in the germline V gene. The CDR3 sequence is 15 residues long. The CDR3 loop is CASTPSSGQGYGYTF. CDR3 DNA: TGTGCCAGCACCCCCAGCTCTGGACAGGGATACGGCTACACCTTC.

A note on this clone: One junction end does not reproduce the germline sequence, and a read error may be involved. The chain has TRBV7-9 and TRBJ2-7; D gene ambiguous. The CDR3 covers 13 residues. Germline assignment: CDR1 SEHNR and CDR2 FQNEAQ (reference sequence). The CDR3 region has the DNA TGTTCCAGCAGCCAACTCCTGACCTACGAGCAGTACTTC. Translating it yields CSSSQLLTYEQYF.

V gene TRBV19 combines with J gene TRBJ1-4, with 9 positions matching TRBD1. The germline V gene encodes CDR1 LNHDA and CDR2 SQIVND (reference sequence). The trim removed 3 bases at V and 5 bases at J, leaving 4 bases unmatched. This CDR3 has 15 residues. This chain's CDR3 is CASSIGGTGNEKLFF. The CDR3 DNA reads as TGTGCCAGTAGTATTGGAGGGACAGGGAATGAAAAACTGTTTTTT.

The rearrangement joins TRBV5-1 to TRBJ2-7, with 9 bases aligning to TRBD1. CDR3 size: 13 residues. Germline CDR1 and CDR2: SGHRS and YFSETQ. Trimming at V came to 3 bases and at J to 5 bases, leaving 3 bases not matched to a gene. The CDR3 loop reads CASSSGQGHEQYF. CDR3 bases: TGCGCCAGCAGCTCGGGACAGGGCCACGAGCAGTACTTC.

In DNA, the CDR3 is TGTGCCAGCAGCCCACTAGCGGGAGAGTACAATGAGCAGTTCTTC. Its translation: CASSPLAGEYNEQFF. The chain has TRBV6-4 and TRBJ2-1; 11 bases agree with TRBD2. This CDR3 is 15 amino acids long. The ends lost 6 bases at V and 4 bases at J; junction bases unmatched: 5. CDR1 is MRHNA, CDR2 SNTAGT, per germline.

The CDR3 reads CASSPQEASEQYF. CDR3 bases: TGTGCCAGCAGCCCACAAGAGGCAAGCGAGCAGTACTTC. The genes are TRBV7-9 and TRBJ2-7; D is unclear. This CDR3 is built from 13 residues. The V end lost 5 bases, the J end lost 6 bases, and 14 bases lay between the germline ends. Germline assignment: CDR1 SEHNR and CDR2 FQNEAQ (reference sequence). Complete variable domain (other parts from reference TRBV7-9 and TRBJ2-7): DTGVSQNPRHKITKRGQNVTFRCDPISEHNRLYWYRQTLGQGPEFLTYFQNEAQLEKSRLLSDRFSAERPKGSFSTLEIQRTEQGDSAMYLCASSPQEASEQYFGPGTRLTVT.

This clone has just one count. The CDR3 region is CASSFADYYGYTF. The CDR3 DNA reads as TGTGCCAGCAGCTTTGCCGACTACTATGGCTACACCTTC. The chain employs TRBV7-3 and TRBJ1-2; D call uncertain. The CDR3 runs to 13 residues. Between the trimmed V and J ends, which lost 3 bases and 3 bases, there was a span of 8 bases. Germline V lookup: CDR1 SGHTA, CDR2 FQGTGA.

The J gene is TRBJ1-5, the V gene TRBV28; D is ambiguous. V lost 7 bases to trimming and J lost 1 base, with 14 bases between them. Germline CDR1 MDHEN, CDR2 SYDVKM. CDR3 size: 15 residues. DNA of the CDR3: TGTGCCAGCACCACGGCCGGGAAAAGCAATCAGCCCCAGCATTTT. It yields the protein CASTTAGKSNQPQHF.

V usage is TRBV6-6 and J usage is TRBJ2-7; the D gene is possibly TRBD1 (6 bases). Germline V gene sequence: CDR1 MNHNY, CDR2 SVGAGI (reference sequence). The CDR3 length is 12 residues. Trimming left V 8 bases short and J 4 bases short, with 12 bases between. The CDR3 here is CASRTAAYEQYF. The CDR3, as DNA: TGTGCCAGCCGGACAGCCGCTTACGAGCAGTACTTC.